The 11 T cell receptor beta chains in this list originate from one sample, sequenced in a study of CD8 T cells in Susac syndrome. cDNA came from about 0.5 to 1 ug RNA primed by random hexamers. TCRdb redid the calling of the immunoSEQ multiplex PCR reads with MiXCR, one entry per CDR3 protein. The sample holds 150,000 to 200,000 distinct CDR3 sequences; about 96% are singletons and the top ten take about 0.12%. Sequenced: CD4+ T cells from PBMCs. The receptors here all came from a human donor with Susac syndrome.

The CDR3 coding sequence is TGTGCCTGGAGTGTACGGGAAAATGAAAAACTGTTTTTT. Protein product: CAWSVRENEKLFF. The J gene is TRBJ1-4, the V gene TRBV30; D ambiguous. CDR1 and CDR2 (germline): GTSNPN, SVGIG (reference sequence). This CDR3 spans 13 amino acids. Trimming pared 0 bases from V and 5 bases from J, leaving 7 bases between.

The chain has TRBV6-2 or TRBV6-3 and TRBJ1-5, with 9 bases matching TRBD1. This CDR3 contains 15 residues. V lost 5 bases, J lost 4 bases, and 6 bases stayed unmatched. In germline, CDR1 is MNHEY, CDR2 SVGEGT. The CDR3 sequence: CASSRGQGRNQPQHF. CDR3 nucleotides: TGTGCCAGCAGTCGGGGACAGGGTCGGAATCAGCCCCAGCATTTT.

This rearrangement joins TRBV29-1 to TRBJ1-5; D is perhaps TRBD1 (5 bases). The germline gives CDR1 SQVTM, CDR2 ANQGSEA. The V end lost 6 bases, the J end lost 7 bases, and 16 bases lay between the germline ends. This CDR3 contains 13 residues. The CDR3 sequence: CSVQGQGGQPQHF. In DNA, the CDR3 is TGCAGCGTCCAAGGGCAGGGAGGGCAGCCCCAGCATTTT.

V and J are TRBV19 and TRBJ1-1; D remains unclear. Trimming took 3 bases from V and 3 from J, leaving 8 bases between them. The CDR3 has 13 amino acids. CDR1 is LNHDA, CDR2 SQIVND, per germline (reference sequence). The CDR3 coding sequence is TGTGCCAGTAGTATTTGGGGAGACACTGAAGCTTTCTTT. Encoded protein: CASSIWGDTEAFF.

V is TRBV29-1 and J is TRBJ1-1; D call uncertain. V dropped 1 base and J dropped 8 bases, with 11 bases sitting between them. Germline loops: CDR1 SQVTM, CDR2 ANQGSEA. The CDR3 has 12 residues. CDR3 residues: CSVEGSRTEAFF. DNA of the CDR3: TGCAGCGTTGAAGGTTCCAGGACCGAAGCTTTCTTT.

The rearrangement links TRBV24-1 to TRBJ2-1; unclear D gene. The V end lost 3 bases, the J end lost 2 bases, and 10 bases lay between the germline ends. The germline V gene encodes CDR1 KGHDR and CDR2 SFDVKD. The CDR3 has 15 residues. The CDR3 DNA is TGTGCCACCAGTGATACCCTAACTACCTACAATGAGCAGTTCTTC. It codes for CATSDTLTTYNEQFF.

This clonotype was recorded once. DNA of the CDR3: TGTGCCAGCAGACACATCCAGGGTTACGAGCAGTACGTC. This gives the protein CASRHIQGYEQYV. The J gene is TRBJ2-7, the V gene TRBV28; TRBD1 is a possible D gene (5 bases). Germline values: CDR1 MDHEN, CDR2 SYDVKM. The CDR3 length is 13 residues. V gave up 6 bases and J gave up 4 bases, with 13 bases separating them.

This rearrangement joins TRBV25-1 to TRBJ1-2; a possible D gene is TRBD1 (5 bases). Trimming left V 3 bases short and J 8 bases short, with 19 bases between. This CDR3 is built from 15 residues. Germline CDR1 reads MGHDK; CDR2 reads SYGVNS. Written as DNA, the CDR3 is TGTGCCAGCAGTGATCCGGGACCGACAAACAGGGGCTACACCTTC. Translating it yields CASSDPGPTNRGYTF.

V is TRBV10-3 and J is TRBJ2-3; the match to TRBD2 covers 10 bases. Germline-derived CDR1 and CDR2 are ENHRY and SYGVKD. The CDR3 spans 15 residues. V lost 6 bases to trimming and J lost 3 bases; unmatched junction nucleotides: 6. DNA for the CDR3: TGTGCCATCAGAAGGGCTAGCGGGGGTACAGATACGCAGTATTTT. Residues: CAIRRASGGTDTQYF.

The chain's CDR3 is CATSRVGDSTEAFF. CDR3 DNA: TGTGCCACCAGCAGAGTGGGGGATAGCACTGAAGCTTTCTTT. The gene calls are TRBV15 and TRBJ1-1, with D possibly being TRBD1 (5 bases). Trimming removed 1 base at V and 4 bases at J, with 10 bases between. Germline V gene lookup returns CDR1 LNHNV and CDR2 YYDKDF (reference sequence). The CDR3 is 14 amino acids.

The CDR3 spells CSAKSDRAYEQYF. CDR3 nucleotides: TGCAGTGCTAAGAGTGACAGGGCCTACGAGCAGTACTTC. The chain couples TRBV20-1 to TRBJ2-7; 7 nucleotides line up with TRBD1. The CDR3 has 13 amino acids. The germline V gene has CDR1 DFQATT and CDR2 SNEGSKA (reference sequence). With V trimmed by 4 bases and J by 2 bases, 5 bases remained unmatched.